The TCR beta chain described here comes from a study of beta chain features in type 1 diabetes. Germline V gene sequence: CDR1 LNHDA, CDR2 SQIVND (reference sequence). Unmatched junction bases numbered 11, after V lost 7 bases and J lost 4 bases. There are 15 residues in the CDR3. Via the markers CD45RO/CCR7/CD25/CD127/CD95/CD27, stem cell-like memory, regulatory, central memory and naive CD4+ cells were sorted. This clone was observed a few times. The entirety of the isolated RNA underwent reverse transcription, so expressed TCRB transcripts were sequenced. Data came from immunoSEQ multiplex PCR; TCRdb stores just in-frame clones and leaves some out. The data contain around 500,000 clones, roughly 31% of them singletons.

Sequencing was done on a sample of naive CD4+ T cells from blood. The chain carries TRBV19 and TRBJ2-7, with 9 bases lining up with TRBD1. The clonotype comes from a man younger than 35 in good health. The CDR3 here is CASNDAGTGLYEQYF. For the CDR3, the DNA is TGTGCCAGTAACGACGCCGGGACAGGGCTATACGAGCAGTACTTC.